This TCR beta chain was captured by sequencing in a study of cytomegalovirus exposure and HLA in healthy donors (TCRdb year 2017). For context, the study as a whole: An earlier analysis of roughly 500 of the donors reported approximately 280 Gb of sequence data and approximately 120 million unique TCR beta sequences obtained from around 170 million T cells. The later analysis used no new phenotypic data to find candidate immune exposures, relying instead on TCR beta sequences and their occurrence across donors. The study combined high-throughput TCR immunosequencing, statistical association of individual TCRs with disease status, and machine learning to predict cytomegalovirus infection status. The T cell repertoires of several hundred subjects were profiled by immunosequencing and related to cytomegalovirus serostatus. Besides the first cohort of under 700 subjects, a separate validation cohort made up of 95 to 150 different subjects was used. The number of typed donors differed by locus: roughly 620-640 for A, B, C, DRB1 and DQB1; 500 to 550 for DQA1; approximately 600 for DPA1; and around 490 for DPB1. Roughly 5 DR-DQ haplotypes were handled as single units for association and clustering, since linkage in the cohort was strong. Donor age, sex, ethnicity and CMV serostatus were compiled alongside the repertoire data. A later genetic analysis used genome-wide SNP genotypes for about 60% of the 666 donors, treating that subset as a discovery cohort. Among roughly 370 genotyped donors of the cohort, an average of about 240,000 unique TCR beta nucleotide sequences were sequenced per donor, around 18% of them non-productive. The aim of the study was to test whether cataloging public T cell receptors could identify signatures of past pathogen exposure. Every repertoire in the discovery cohort had been generated on one and the same sequencing platform. In an earlier analysis of over 550 of the donors, high-throughput TCR beta sequencing was used to judge whether each TCR beta V gene segment behaved as functional or pseudogenic. In a later analysis, previously published TCR beta repertoires from about 640 donors were re-analyzed and high-resolution HLA genotyping was added so that TCR occurrence patterns could be studied. An early release covering 550 to 650 HLA-typed donors comprised roughly 300 gigabases of sequencing data and around 80 million unique TCR sequences. Of the 300 to 450 genotyped donors, more than 75% were placed in the genetic ancestry cluster associated with self-reported Caucasian donors. HLA typing included class I and class II loci at four-digit resolution.

Measured from the cysteine to the phenylalanine, the CDR3 is 20 residues long. Of all the DNA, just the CDR3 is kept, 60 bases in frame from base 1. Trimming takes 0 bases off V and 2 bases off J; junction bases not matched to a gene: 14. Reading the germline V gene gives CDR1 SGHTS and CDR2 YDEGEE. Remarks on this clone: The antigen it binds to is not known. There are no base qualities to consult, and no much larger clone falls within one base.

Study-level results and caveats: In a later genetic analysis, a missense DCLRE1C variant was associated with V-gene and J-gene trimming of TCR beta chains, and the association was replicated in an independent cohort. CMV serostatus was the only immune exposure information available for the cohort. A later analysis associated 16,951 TCR beta sequences with specific HLA alleles at a false discovery rate of 0.05. While some public TCRs were present in many individuals, most TCR sequences turned up only very rarely across donors. A later analysis found that most CMV-associated TCR beta chains appeared HLA-restricted, with HLA associations seemingly driven largely by CMV exposure. The authors suggested that the approach could potentially be extended to other disease states and immunological phenotypes. A later analysis found that TCR association rates varied across HLA loci, with DRB1 alleles showing the most associated TCRs and HLA-C alleles the fewest. Cytomegalovirus status was reported to be diagnosed by the classifier with high specificity and sensitivity in both the original and validation cohorts. A few of the identified cytomegalovirus-associated TCR beta chains were confirmed in vitro to be specific for cytomegalovirus antigens. Because counts were too low, seventeen rarely observed V segments, including chromosome 9 orphons, were excluded from the earlier analysis of 587 of the donors. Because the 87-base-pair reads could not distinguish some IMGT-functional V segments, including TRBV6-2 and TRBV6-3, those segments were excluded. Presence/absence analyses assumed roughly uniform sequencing depth across donors, an assumption that may not hold. Because some donors lacked HLA typing at each locus, the association tests relied only on the typed subset. A later analysis found that HLA-associated TCR beta chains were more clonally expanded and had lower generation probabilities than equally common non-associated chains. Linkage disequilibrium might explain the correlated functional status among segregating V segments, but an unknown experimental factor could not be ruled out. Only TCR beta chains were sequenced in this cohort, and the absence of alpha or paired-chain data limited detectable features. A later genetic analysis reported fewer N-insertions in productive TCRs among donors in an Asian-associated ancestry cluster than the roughly 700-donor mean. According to a later analysis, parvovirus B19, influenza, CMV and Epstein-Barr virus appeared linked to several top co-occurrence clusters. When HLA alleles, especially DR and DQ, strongly co-occurred, TCR associations were difficult to assign to individual alleles. A group of highly shared sequence variants was considered likely to be a technical artifact of the sequencing pipeline. In an earlier analysis of some 550 of the donors, most TCR beta V segments were observed in productive rearrangements about 87% or about 30% of the time, broadly matching IMGT annotations. A further reported finding was that TCR beta sequences accurately predicted the HLA-A and HLA-B alleles for most subjects in the first cohort. A total of 150 to 200 TCR beta chains were listed by the study as associated with cytomegalovirus.

Library prep was done by the immunoSEQ multiplex PCR assay. For the multiplex PCR, a mixture combining 60 forward primers for TCR Vbeta segments and 13 reverse primers for TCR Jbeta segments was used. A multiplex PCR assay on genomic DNA amplified the CDR3 region of rearranged TCR beta genes. The Illumina HiSeq System was used to sequence the amplified TCR beta libraries as 87-base-pair reads. The study's own analysis went as follows. Across the 640 or so repertoires, a later analysis counted roughly 84 million unique TCR beta chains, roughly 11 million of which were shared by at least two donors. A nearest-neighbor algorithm error-corrected the raw reads and collapsed the reads into unique sequences, merging closely related sequences to remove PCR and sequencing errors. V, D and J gene segments were assigned by aligning CDR3 sequences to IMGT reference sequences. For a sequence to be retained, a match of at least six nucleotides to both a V gene segment and a J gene segment was required. Rearrangements were called productive when the CDR3 lacked stop codons and stayed in frame with V and J; all others were non-productive. CDR3 was defined by IMGT convention, running from the second conserved V-encoded cysteine to the conserved J-encoded phenylalanine. Sequences without an unambiguous match to a single V gene segment were excluded from the earlier analysis of 587 of the donors. An earlier analysis of a few hundred of the donors classified V segments as functional when productive rearrangements were above 56.7% and as segregating when the standard deviation between donors was above 5%. To diagnose cytomegalovirus status from the catalog of TCR beta chain sequences, a statistical classification framework was built. In a later analysis, V and J genes were assigned by comparing TCR nucleotide sequences against IMGT/GENE-DB human TR gene sequences. Using the TCRdist pipeline, a later analysis assigned CDR3 sequences along with most-parsimonious VDJ recombination scenarios. In a later analysis, each TCR beta chain was defined by its CDR3 amino acid sequence together with its V-gene family, and reads lacking a unique V-gene family were excluded. A later analysis removed 450 to 600 highly shared, low-generation-probability nucleotide sequences to deal with suspected cross-contamination and a sequencing artifact. In a later analysis, a clonal expansion index for each public chain was calculated from normalized within-repertoire ranks of inferred template counts. In a later analysis, generation probabilities were computed using a VDJ recombination model fitted to out-of-frame rearrangements, and the results were checked against IGoR. Hypergeometric tests were used in a later analysis to score TCR-TCR, TCR-HLA and TCR-CMV co-occurrence, with a repertoire-size bias correction applied to the TCR pairs. A later analysis estimated false discovery rates by permuting HLA or CMV assignments 20 times. In a later analysis, co-occurring TCRs were grouped with DBSCAN, and TCRdist sequence similarity was added when clustering was performed within HLA-allele-positive subsets. Repertoires with fewer than 30,000 or more than 120,000 public chains, plus five repertoires with anomalous nucleotide sharing, were excluded from co-occurrence clustering. The table was pulled from immuneACCESS by TCRdb, which kept in-frame rearrangements only. Such tables lose some clones; where checked, under half of the loss comes from unresolved V genes, and the rest has no known cause. V, J and clone size were drawn from that table, and D and trimming were deduced from the DNA. The sample table lists about 110,000 clones, roughly 80% of them with a count of one. The ten top clones hold 0.24% of the sample.

The cohort consisted of 600 to 750 healthy bone marrow donors. At the time of sampling, every cohort member was nominally healthy, though immune exposures that went unrecorded were likely present. The donor was CMV seronegative and belonged to the group of 350 or so seronegative cohort members. A peripheral blood sample was collected from each donor, and TCR beta sequencing was performed on peripheral blood mononuclear cells. Genomic DNA was extracted from the blood cell samples with the Qiagen DNeasy Blood Extraction Kit. The V and J genes are TRBV5-8 and TRBJ1-5, with 10 bases aligning to TRBD1. Sequenced material: PBMCs. The clonotype originates from a man between 50 and 59 years old in good health and CMV-seronegative. The CDR3 protein: CASSLAGTGVSTSGNQPQHF. The nucleotide sequence reads as follows: TGTGCCAGCAGCTTGGCGGGGACAGGGGTTTCGACTTCGGGCAATCAGCCCCAGCATTTT.